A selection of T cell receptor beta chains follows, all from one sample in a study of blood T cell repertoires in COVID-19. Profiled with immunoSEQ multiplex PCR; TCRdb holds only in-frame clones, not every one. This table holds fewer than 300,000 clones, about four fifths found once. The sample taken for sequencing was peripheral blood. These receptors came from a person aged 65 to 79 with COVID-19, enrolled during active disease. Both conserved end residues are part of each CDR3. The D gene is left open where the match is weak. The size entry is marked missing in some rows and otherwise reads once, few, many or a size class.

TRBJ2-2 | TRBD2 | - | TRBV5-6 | CASGPPPGGGRQPGELFF | TGTGCCAGCGGCCCGCCCCCGGGGGGCGGGAGGCAGCCCGGGGAGCTGTTTTTT
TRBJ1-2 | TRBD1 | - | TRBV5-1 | CASSLRQGGGYTF | TGCGCCAGCAGCTTACGACAGGGTGGAGGCTACACCTTC
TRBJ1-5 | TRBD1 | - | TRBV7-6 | CASSPTGAPNQPQHF | TGTGCCAGCAGTCCTACAGGGGCTCCCAATCAGCCCCAGCATTTT
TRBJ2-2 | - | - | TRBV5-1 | CASSFTVPANTGELFF | TGCGCCAGCAGCTTTACAGTACCCGCGAACACCGGGGAGCTGTTTTTT
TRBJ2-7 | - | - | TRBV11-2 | CASSSLGSSYEQYF | TGTGCCAGCAGCTCCCTGGGGAGCTCCTACGAGCAGTACTTC
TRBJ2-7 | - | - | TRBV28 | CASSLWTPAGEQYF | TGTGCCAGCAGTTTGTGGACACCTGCGGGAGAGCAGTACTTC
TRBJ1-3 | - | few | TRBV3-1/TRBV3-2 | CASSPALGEPGNTIYF | TGTGCCAGCAGCCCGGCGTTGGGCGAACCTGGAAACACCATATATTTT
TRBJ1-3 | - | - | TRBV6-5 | CASTSQAGNTIYF | TGTGCCAGCACGTCGCAGGCTGGAAACACCATATATTTT
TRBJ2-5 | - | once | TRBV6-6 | CASSPLFGAAETQYF | TGTGCCAGCAGCCCACTGTTTGGGGCGGCAGAGACCCAGTACTTC
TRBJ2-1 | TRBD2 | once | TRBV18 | CASSLSGLAGSNEQFF | TGTGCCAGCTCATTATCGGGACTAGCGGGCTCCAATGAGCAGTTCTTC
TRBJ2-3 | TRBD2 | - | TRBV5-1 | CASRPGLGVTDTQYF | TGCGCCAGCAGACCCGGACTAGGGGTAACAGATACGCAGTATTTT
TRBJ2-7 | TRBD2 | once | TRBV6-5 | CASMSGRREQYF | TGTGCCAGCATGAGCGGGAGGAGGGAGCAGTACTTC